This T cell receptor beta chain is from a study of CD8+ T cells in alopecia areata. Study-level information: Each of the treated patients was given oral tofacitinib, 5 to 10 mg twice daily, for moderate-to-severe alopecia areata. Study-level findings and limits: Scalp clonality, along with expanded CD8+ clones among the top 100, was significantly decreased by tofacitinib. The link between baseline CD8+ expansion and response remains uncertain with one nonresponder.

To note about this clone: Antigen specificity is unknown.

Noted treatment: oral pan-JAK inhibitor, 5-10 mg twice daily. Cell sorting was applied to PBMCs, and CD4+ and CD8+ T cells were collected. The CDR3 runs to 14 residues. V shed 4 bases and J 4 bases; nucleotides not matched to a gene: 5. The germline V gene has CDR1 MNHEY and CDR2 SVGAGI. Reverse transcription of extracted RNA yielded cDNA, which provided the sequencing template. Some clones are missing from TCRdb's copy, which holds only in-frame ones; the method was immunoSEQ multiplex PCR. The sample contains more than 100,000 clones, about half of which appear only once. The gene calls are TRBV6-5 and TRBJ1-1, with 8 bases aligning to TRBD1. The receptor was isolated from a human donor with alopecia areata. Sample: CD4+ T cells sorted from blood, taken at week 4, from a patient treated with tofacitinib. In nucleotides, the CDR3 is TGTGCCAGCAGTTGGGGGGGGACAGGCACTGAAGCTTTCTTT. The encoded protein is CASSWGGTGTEAFF.